This is a list of T cell receptor beta chains from one sample in a study of cytomegalovirus exposure and HLA in healthy donors. Sequenced by immunoSEQ multiplex PCR; TCRdb stores in-frame clones only, minus some. Of around 200,000 clones listed, 70% to 90% are singletons. The specimen was PBMCs. The receptors were sampled from a woman aged 25 to 39 in good health and CMV-seronegative. Both conserved end residues are trimmed from each CDR3. Fields, in order: V gene, J gene, CDR3 protein.

>TRBV5-8|TRBJ2-4
ASSLEDKIQY
>TRBV7-9|TRBJ1-2
ASSSRLGVTGNYGYT
>TRBV6-1|TRBJ1-5
ASSEGLRGWGQPQH
>TRBV4-1|TRBJ2-7
ASSPQALAGGVYEQY
>TRBV18|TRBJ2-4
ASSPEGQLAKNIQY
>TRBV7-9|TRBJ2-3
ASSFRTGVTDTQY
>TRBV2|TRBJ1-2
ASIDPGNYGYT
>TRBV5-1|TRBJ2-7
ASSLSGQGFHEQY
>TRBV7-9|TRBJ2-1
ASSPMLAGVMNEQF
>TRBV7-8|TRBJ1-5
ASSPMGPFEANQPQH
>TRBV14|TRBJ2-1
ASSQDFSGGSYNEQF
>TRBV5-1|TRBJ1-6
ASSPQGHNNSPLH
>TRBV29-1|TRBJ2-3
SVGQLSDTQY
>TRBV11-2|TRBJ1-2
ASSPSGQGNYGYT
>TRBV28|TRBJ1-1
ASSLGDRGTGEAF
>TRBV6-6|TRBJ2-7
ASSYSVSGSEQY
>TRBV7-2|TRBJ2-4
ASSLDVRETKNIQY
>TRBV2|NA
ASTQNRVGVDEQY
>TRBV28|TRBJ2-2
ASGIGQGDTGELF
>TRBV5-1|TRBJ2-2
ASSLAGGGADGELF
>TRBV28|TRBJ2-3
ASSLLSGGALDTQY
>TRBV7-2|TRBJ2-1
ASSLAGTQKYNEQF
>TRBV29-1|TRBJ2-3
SAWTSGSTDTQY
>TRBV6-1|TRBJ2-3
ASSATQGDTQY
>TRBV10-1|TRBJ2-1
ASSEFLGEGYNEQF
>TRBV5-1|TRBJ2-1
ASSFTGRGQF
>TRBV7-2|TRBJ2-3
ASSLQSGSTDTQY
>TRBV5-1|TRBJ2-1
ASSLSSGFNNEQF
>TRBV6-1|TRBJ1-1
ASSPHRGGEAF
>TRBV6-6|TRBJ2-3
ASILTGLVSDTQY
>TRBV4-1|TRBJ2-1
ASSQSAYRDEQF